Listed here are 26 T cell receptor beta chains from one sample, sequenced in a study of cytomegalovirus exposure and HLA in healthy donors. PCR used 60 Vbeta primers and 13 Jbeta primers. Libraries were prepared by immunoSEQ multiplex PCR; TCRdb keeps only in-frame clonotypes and omits some of them. The data hold 100,000 to 150,000 clones, with around 77% observed a single time. Input material: PBMCs. The receptors come from a male donor in good health and CMV-seropositive.

This chain joins TRBV27 and TRBJ1-1; the D is unclear. This CDR3 comprises 14 residues. V was shortened by 6 bases and J by 1 base, with 12 bases between the two germline ends. CDR1 is MNHEY and CDR2 is SMNVEV in the germline V gene (reference sequence). The CDR3 reads CASSRRLTNTEAFF. The DNA for the CDR3 is TGTGCCAGCAGCCGGAGACTTACGAACACTGAAGCTTTCTTT.

This rearrangement joins TRBV6-5 to TRBJ1-2; tentatively, D is TRBD1 (6 bases). The CDR3 totals 13 residues. V was shortened by 5 bases and J by 4 bases, with 11 bases between the two germline ends. The germline V gene encodes CDR1 MNHEY and CDR2 SVGAGI. The CDR3 nucleotides read TGTGCCAGCAGTGAAGGGGGAATCTATGGCTACACCTTC. Amino acids: CASSEGGIYGYTF.

V is TRBV7-9 and J is TRBJ1-1; possible D gene TRBD1, 5 bases. Deletions cut 3 bases from V and 5 bases from J, with 16 bases between. Germline CDR1 is SEHNR and CDR2 is FQNEAQ (reference sequence). The CDR3 has 15 residues. DNA of the CDR3: TGTGCCAGCAGCTTCGGGGGGTCGGTTACGACTGAAGCTTTCTTT. It yields the protein CASSFGGSVTTEAFF.

This clone showed up just once. The rearrangement links TRBV6-1 to TRBJ2-7; 7 bases line up with TRBD1. CDR1 and CDR2 (germline): MNHNS, SASEGT. There are 15 residues in the CDR3. After removal of 4 bases from V and 1 base from J, the junction contained 7 bases not matched to a gene. The CDR3, as DNA: TGTGCCAGCAGTGTAGGGACAGCGAGTTCCTACGAGCAGTACTTC. Encoded protein: CASSVGTASSYEQYF.

Sample share makes this clone medium-sized. The rearrangement links TRBV6-1 to TRBJ1-4; 9 bases are a match to TRBD1. J gave up 8 bases and V 4 bases, and 11 bases lay outside the gene matches. Germline lookup yields CDR1 MNHNS and CDR2 SASEGT. The CDR3 consists of 16 residues. CDR3 sequence reads: CASSAEPGQGWEKLFF. As DNA, the CDR3 is TGTGCCAGCAGTGCGGAACCGGGACAGGGTTGGGAAAAACTGTTTTTT.

This clone turned up a few times. The J gene is TRBJ1-1, the V gene TRBV6-1; 8 bases fit TRBD1. This CDR3 comprises 14 residues. The trim removed 4 bases at V and 4 bases at J, leaving 5 bases unmatched. Germline CDR1 is MNHNS and CDR2 is SASEGT. CDR3 protein: CASSAWTGITEAFF. CDR3 nucleotides: TGTGCCAGCAGTGCCTGGACAGGGATCACTGAAGCTTTCTTT.

V gene TRBV14 combines with J gene TRBJ1-1, with a possible D match to TRBD1 (5 bases). CDR3 size: 14 residues. The V gene lost 4 bases and the J gene lost 1 base, with 10 bases spanning the gap. The germline V gene encodes CDR1 SGHDN and CDR2 FVKESK. CDR3 sequence: CASSLSGGNTEAFF. The DNA for the CDR3 is TGTGCCAGCAGCCTGAGCGGGGGGAACACTGAAGCTTTCTTT.

This clone came up once. This sequence joins TRBV15 and TRBJ1-1; 7 bases line up with TRBD1. Germline lookup yields CDR1 LNHNV and CDR2 YYDKDF (reference sequence). V was clipped by 8 bases and J by 5 bases; unmatched bases: 14. This CDR3 comprises 15 residues. The CDR3 loop reads CATYRQGRGNTEAFF. CDR3 DNA: TGTGCCACCTACCGACAGGGTCGGGGTAATACTGAAGCTTTCTTT. The full variable domain, with the rest looked up from reference TRBV15 and TRBJ1-1, is DAMVIQNPRYQVTQFGKPVTLSCSQTLNHNVMYWYQQKSSQAPKLLFHYYDKDFNNEADTPDNFQSRRPNTSFCFLDIRSPGLGDTAMYLCATYRQGRGNTEAFFGQGTRLTVV.

This chain links TRBV5-1 with TRBJ2-1; perhaps TRBD2 as D (5 bases). With 0 bases removed from V and 15 bases from J, the gap between germline ends came to 13 bases. Per the germline V gene, CDR1 is SGHRS and CDR2 is YFSETQ. The CDR3 has 12 residues. This chain's CDR3 is CASSLDRGPVFF. The CDR3 DNA is TGCGCCAGCAGCTTGGATAGAGGGCCCGTGTTCTTC. Filled out from reference TRBV5-1 and TRBJ2-1, the complete variable domain reads KAGVTQTPRYLIKTRGQQVTLSCSPISGHRSVSWYQQTPGQGLQFLFEYFSETQRNKGNFPGRFSGRQFSNSRSEMNVSTLELGDSALYLCASSLDRGPVFFGPGTRLTVL.

The chain joins TRBV15 to TRBJ2-3, with D possibly matching TRBD2 (6 bases). The ends were cut back, 7 bases at V and 1 base at J, with 18 bases in the middle. CDR3 length: 16 residues. Germline V gene data show CDR1 as LNHNV and CDR2 as YYDKDF (reference sequence). This CDR3 reads CATIRRVGGGTDTQYF. Written as DNA, the CDR3 is TGTGCCACCATAAGGAGGGTCGGGGGAGGCACAGATACGCAGTATTTT.

V usage is TRBV6-5 and J usage is TRBJ1-1; D not certain. V lost 2 bases to trimming and J lost 6 bases, with 13 bases between them. The CDR3 extends over 14 amino acids. The germline gives CDR1 MNHEY, CDR2 SVGAGI. The CDR3 DNA is TGTGCCAGCAGTTACAACCGAGAAATTGCTGAAGCTTTCTTT. Translating it yields CASSYNREIAEAFF.

This clone has a single count. For the CDR3, the DNA is TGTGCCAGCAGTGAAGCCCCAAACACCTTACGGTTCTTC. Amino acids: CASSEAPNTLRFF. The chain uses TRBV2 and TRBJ2-1; no clear D. The germline CDR1 and CDR2 sequences are SNHLY and FYNNEI. This CDR3 region has 13 residues. V lost 0 bases, J lost 15 bases, and 15 bases lay in between.

This clone showed up just once. This chain's CDR3 is CATSRIRGRGDNEQFF. The CDR3 DNA is TGTGCCACCAGCAGAATTCGGGGCCGGGGGGACAATGAGCAGTTCTTC. The chain recombines TRBV15 with TRBJ2-1, with 7 positions matching TRBD2. Germline V gives CDR1 LNHNV, CDR2 YYDKDF (reference sequence). The V gene end was trimmed by 2 bases and the J gene end by 5 bases; junction bases not matched to a gene: 9. The CDR3 runs to 16 residues. Supplemented by reference TRBV15 and TRBJ2-1, the full variable domain reads DAMVIQNPRYQVTQFGKPVTLSCSQTLNHNVMYWYQQKSSQAPKLLFHYYDKDFNNEADTPDNFQSRRPNTSFCFLDIRSPGLGDTAMYLCATSRIRGRGDNEQFFGPGTRLTVL.

The chain recombines TRBV13 with TRBJ1-2; D not resolved. This CDR3 spans 16 amino acids. The germline CDR1 and CDR2 sequences are PRHDT and FYEKMQ (reference sequence). Between the trimmed V and J ends, which lost 0 bases and 5 bases, there was a span of 16 bases. In nucleotides, the CDR3 is TGTGCCAGCAGCTTAGGTGCGGAGTTTACTATGTATGGCTACACCTTC. It yields the protein CASSLGAEFTMYGYTF.

This clone was observed a few times. The chain recombines TRBV5-6 with TRBJ1-5; 8 positions match TRBD1. The CDR3 contains 15 residues. CDR1 and CDR2 from the germline V gene are SGHDT and YYEEEE. The trim removed 2 bases at V and 3 bases at J, leaving 4 bases unmatched. This CDR3 reads CASSLMDRVNQPQHF. The DNA of the CDR3 is TGTGCCAGCAGCTTAATGGACAGGGTCAATCAGCCCCAGCATTTT.

The rearrangement uses TRBV23-1 and TRBJ2-1; a weak D match, TRBD1 (5 bases). TRBV23-1 qualifies as an ORF whose function is uncertain. Trimming stripped 7 bases from V and 12 bases from J, with 13 bases between. The CDR3 is made up of 11 amino acids. The CDR3 loop reads CASILGVGQFF. CDR3 sequence (DNA): TGCGCCAGCATTTTAGGGGTGGGGCAGTTCTTC.

This clone appeared a single time. In the same sample, other DNA sequences code for this CDR3. This chain uses TRBV19 with TRBJ2-3; no clear D. This CDR3 contains 13 residues. Germline CDR1 LNHDA, CDR2 SQIVND (reference sequence). V gave up 5 bases and J gave up 0 bases, with 6 bases separating them. As DNA, the CDR3 is TGTGCCAGTAGTCCAGGTAGCACAGATACGCAGTATTTT. Its translation: CASSPGSTDTQYF.

The V gene is TRBV2, the J gene TRBJ2-2; D is perhaps TRBD2 (5 bases). This CDR3 spans 13 amino acids. The germline gives CDR1 SNHLY, CDR2 FYNNEI. Trimming took off 5 bases at V and 7 bases at J, with 11 bases between the two ends. The CDR3 loop is CASSPEVNGELFF. The CDR3 nucleotides read TGTGCCAGCAGTCCGGAGGTAAACGGGGAGCTGTTTTTT.

The chain has TRBV9 and TRBJ2-4; 9 bases are a match to TRBD1. CDR3 length: 12 residues. Germline CDR1 is SGDLS and CDR2 is YYNGEE. V lost 4 bases and J lost 15; bases outside the gene matches: 8. The CDR3 is CASSLGTGSMYF. The CDR3 coding sequence is TGTGCCAGCAGCCTAGGGACAGGGAGCATGTACTTC.

The genes are TRBV27 and TRBJ2-1; 8 bases are shared with TRBD2. Germline assignment: CDR1 MNHEY and CDR2 SMNVEV (reference sequence). The CDR3 length is 14 residues. V gave up 10 bases and J gave up 8 bases; unmatched junction bases: 13. The CDR3 is CATGLSGSSDEQFF. CDR3 sequence (DNA): TGTGCCACCGGACTCAGCGGGAGCAGCGATGAGCAGTTCTTC.

This clone has just a few counts. This sequence joins TRBV7-6 and TRBJ1-1, with D tentatively TRBD1 (5 bases). Trimming removed 2 bases from V and 0 bases from J, with 7 bases in between. This CDR3 spans 14 amino acids. Germline V gives CDR1 SGHVS, CDR2 FNYEAQ. The CDR3 DNA is TGTGCCAGCAGCTTACAGGGATTGAACACTGAAGCTTTCTTT. Residues: CASSLQGLNTEAFF.

V usage is TRBV11-2 and J usage is TRBJ2-5; D call uncertain. Matching the DNA end better, TRBJ2-7 makes the J call doubtful. This CDR3 contains 14 residues. The germline gives CDR1 SGHAT, CDR2 FQNNGV. CDR3 sequence (DNA): TGTGCCAGCAGCGTCGTAAGACTCACCTACGAGCAGTACTTC. As protein: CASSVVRLTYEQYF.

The chain has TRBV27 and TRBJ1-1; D may be TRBD1 (6 bases). There are 13 residues in the CDR3. CDR1 is MNHEY and CDR2 is SMNVEV in the germline V gene (reference sequence). V lost 2 bases, J lost 10 bases, and 14 bases lay in between. CDR3: CASSLGPGVPAFF. As DNA, the CDR3 is TGTGCCAGCAGTTTAGGACCAGGGGTACCAGCTTTCTTT.

This rearrangement joins TRBV5-1 to TRBJ2-3, with D maybe TRBD2 (5 bases). CDR1 SGHRS and CDR2 YFSETQ come from the germline V gene. The CDR3 has 17 residues. V lost 1 base, J lost 3 bases, and 18 bases lay in between. The CDR3 DNA sequence: TGCGCCAGCAGCTTGTCGTCGGCAGCCCGAGGGACAGATACGCAGTATTTT. Translating it yields CASSLSSAARGTDTQYF.

The chain employs TRBV5-1 and TRBJ2-2, with 7 bases aligning to TRBD2. J lost 4 bases, V lost 4 bases, and 10 bases had no gene match. The CDR3 length is 16 residues. Germline assignment: CDR1 SGHRS and CDR2 YFSETQ. The CDR3 DNA reads TGCGCCAGCAGCCATTTAGCGGGCGTCCCCACCGGGGAGCTGTTTTTT. Its protein product is CASSHLAGVPTGELFF.

This chain links TRBV19 with TRBJ1-3; 11 bases align to TRBD1. The CDR3 extends over 17 amino acids. Trimming took 3 bases from V and 2 from J; bases not matched to a gene: 6. CDR1 is LNHDA, CDR2 SQIVND, per germline (reference sequence). This CDR3 reads CASSILDRGRAGNTIYF. The CDR3 bases are TGTGCCAGTAGTATCTTGGACAGGGGGCGCGCTGGAAACACCATATATTTT.